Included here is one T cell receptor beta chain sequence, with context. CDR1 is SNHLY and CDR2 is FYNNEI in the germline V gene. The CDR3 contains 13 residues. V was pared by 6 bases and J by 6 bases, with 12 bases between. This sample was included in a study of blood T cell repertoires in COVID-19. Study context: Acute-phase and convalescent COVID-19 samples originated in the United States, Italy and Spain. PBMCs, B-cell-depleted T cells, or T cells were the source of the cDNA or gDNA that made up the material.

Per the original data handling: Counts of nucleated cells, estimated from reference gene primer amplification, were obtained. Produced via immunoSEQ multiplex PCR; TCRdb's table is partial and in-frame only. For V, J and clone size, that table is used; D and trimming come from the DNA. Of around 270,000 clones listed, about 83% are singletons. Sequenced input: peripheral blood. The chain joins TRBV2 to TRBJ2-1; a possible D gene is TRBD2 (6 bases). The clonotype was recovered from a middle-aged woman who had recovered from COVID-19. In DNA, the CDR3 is TGTGCCAGCAGGGAGGGAACTATCAATGAGCAGTTCTTC. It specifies CASREGTINEQFF.